The rows below give T cell receptor beta chains drawn from one sample of a study of shared clonotypes between healthy human individuals. Using immunoSEQ multiplex PCR, the repertoire was profiled, and TCRdb retains in-frame clones only, with some absent. This sample has about 2.3 million clones, with 93% found just once. The sample was naive CD4+ T cells from PBMCs. These TCRs come from a man in his late teens or twenties in good health. Some clones in this sample may be carry-over from other donors' samples. CDR3s include the opening cysteine and the closing phenylalanine or tryptophan. A D gene is named only where the DNA matches it firmly.

D gene,J gene,V gene,CDR3 protein,CDR3 DNA
TRBD2,TRBJ2-5,TRBV11-3,CASSKTSGRETQYF,TGTGCCAGCAGCAAGACTAGCGGGAGGGAGACCCAGTACTTC
NA,TRBJ2-5,TRBV25-1,CASSEFGGKETQYF,TGTGCCAGCAGTGAATTTGGAGGGAAAGAGACCCAGTACTTC
TRBD2,TRBJ2-2,TRBV9,CASSELAGGHTGELFF,TGTGCCAGCAGCGAACTAGCGGGAGGGCACACCGGGGAGCTGTTTTTT
NA,TRBJ1-1,TRBV5-1,CASSLETSDTEAFF,TGCGCCAGCAGCTTGGAAACTAGTGACACTGAAGCTTTCTTT
NA,TRBJ1-1,TRBV5-1,CASSLKGERTEAFF,TGCGCCAGCAGCTTGAAAGGGGAGCGGACTGAAGCTTTCTTT
NA,TRBJ2-3,TRBV7-9,CASSLFSPPDTQYF,TGTGCCAGCAGCTTATTCTCCCCCCCAGATACGCAGTATTTT
NA,TRBJ1-5,TRBV25-1,CASSEGAGKIRHF,TGTGCCAGCAGTGAAGGGGCAGGGAAGATAAGGCATTTT
NA,TRBJ2-3,TRBV10-3,CAISGAGALTDTQYF,TGTGCCATCAGTGGGGCTGGGGCTCTCACAGATACGCAGTATTTT
NA,TRBJ2-7,TRBV7-9,CASSPGLEQYF,TGTGCCAGCAGCCCAGGACTCGAGCAGTACTTC
NA,TRBJ2-5,TRBV30,CASGHIREQYF,TGTGCCTCAGGACACATAAGGGAGCAGTACTTC